These 4 T cell receptor beta chains share one sample of origin, sequenced in a study of blood T cell repertoires in COVID-19. Here immunoSEQ multiplex PCR was the method, and the copy in TCRdb shows in-frame clones only, minus some. This sample has about 180,000 clones, with approximately 90% found just once. The sequenced material came from peripheral blood. All receptors derive from a woman aged 25 to 45 with active or convalescent COVID-19.

The chain carries TRBV19 and TRBJ1-5; D is perhaps TRBD1 (6 bases). V was cut by 2 bases and J by 3 bases, with 11 bases left in between. CDR1 is LNHDA, CDR2 SQIVND, per germline (reference sequence). The CDR3 spans 15 residues. The CDR3 nucleotides read TGTGCCAGTAGTATATCAGGGGCGGACAATCAGCCCCAGCATTTT. It is translated as CASSISGADNQPQHF. Full variable domain (rest looked up from reference TRBV19 and TRBJ1-5): DGGITQSPKYLFRKEGQNVTLSCEQNLNHDAMYWYRQDPGQGLRLIYYSQIVNDFQKGDIAEGYSVSREKKESFPLTVTSAQKNPTAFYLCASSISGADNQPQHFGDGTRLSIL.

The genes are TRBV24-1 and TRBJ2-1; D possibly corresponds to TRBD2 (5 bases). V was clipped by 6 bases and J by 3 bases, with 8 bases between them. This CDR3 region has 13 residues. CDR1 and CDR2 (germline): KGHDR, SFDVKD. CDR3 loop: CATSPGIYNEQFF. The CDR3, as DNA: TGTGCCACCAGTCCCGGGATCTACAATGAGCAGTTCTTC.

CDR3 nucleotides: TGTGCCAGCAGCCGTCCCGGGACAGGGCCCGAAAAACTGTTTTTT. The encoded protein is CASSRPGTGPEKLFF. This chain connects TRBV27 to TRBJ1-4; 9 bases are a match to TRBD1. CDR1 and CDR2 from the germline V gene are MNHEY and SMNVEV (reference sequence). With 6 bases clipped from V and 8 bases from J, the junction kept 10 bases outside the gene matches. This CDR3 contains 15 residues.

V and J are TRBV19 and TRBJ1-6; no firm D call. Trimming pared 6 bases from V and 17 bases from J, leaving 20 bases between. The germline V gene encodes CDR1 LNHDA and CDR2 SQIVND (reference sequence). The CDR3 is made up of 13 amino acids. The CDR3 region is CASRPSRTALIHF. DNA for the CDR3: TGTGCCAGTAGGCCATCCCGAACAGCCTTAATCCACTTT.